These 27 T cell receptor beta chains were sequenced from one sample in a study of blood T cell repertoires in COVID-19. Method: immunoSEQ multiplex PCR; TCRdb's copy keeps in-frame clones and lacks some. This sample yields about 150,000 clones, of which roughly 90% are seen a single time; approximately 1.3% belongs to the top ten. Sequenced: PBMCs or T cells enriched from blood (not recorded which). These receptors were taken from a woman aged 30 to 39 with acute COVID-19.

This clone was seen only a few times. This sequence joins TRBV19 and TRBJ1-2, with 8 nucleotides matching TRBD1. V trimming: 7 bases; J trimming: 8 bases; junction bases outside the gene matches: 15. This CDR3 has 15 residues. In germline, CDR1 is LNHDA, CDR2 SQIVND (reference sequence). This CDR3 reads CASIPDRENFQGYTF. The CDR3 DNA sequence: TGTGCCAGTATTCCGGACAGGGAGAATTTTCAAGGCTACACCTTC.

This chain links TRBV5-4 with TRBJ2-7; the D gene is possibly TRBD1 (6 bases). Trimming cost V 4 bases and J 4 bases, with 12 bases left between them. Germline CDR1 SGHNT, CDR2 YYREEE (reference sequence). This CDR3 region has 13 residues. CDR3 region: CASSRDNEYEQYF. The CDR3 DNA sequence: TGTGCCAGCAGCCGGGACAACGAGTACGAGCAGTACTTC.

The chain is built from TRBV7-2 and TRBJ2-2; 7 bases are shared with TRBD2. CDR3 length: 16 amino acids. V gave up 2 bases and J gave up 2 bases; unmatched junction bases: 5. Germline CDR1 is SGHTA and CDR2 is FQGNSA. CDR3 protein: CASSLRGGSNTGELFF. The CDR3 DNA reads TGTGCCAGCAGCTTAAGGGGCGGGAGTAACACCGGGGAGCTGTTTTTT.

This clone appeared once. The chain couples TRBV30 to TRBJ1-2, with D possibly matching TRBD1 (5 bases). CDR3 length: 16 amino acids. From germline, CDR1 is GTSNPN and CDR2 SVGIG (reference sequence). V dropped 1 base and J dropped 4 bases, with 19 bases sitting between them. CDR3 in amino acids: CAWSEYRDYDFYGYTF. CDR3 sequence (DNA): TGTGCCTGGAGTGAATACCGGGACTATGATTTCTATGGCTACACCTTC.

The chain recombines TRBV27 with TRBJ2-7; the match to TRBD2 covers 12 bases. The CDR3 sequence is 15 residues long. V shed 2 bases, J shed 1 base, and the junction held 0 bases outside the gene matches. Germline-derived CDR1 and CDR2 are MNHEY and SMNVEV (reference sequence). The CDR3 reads CASSLGLAGSYEQYF. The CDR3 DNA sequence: TGTGCCAGCAGTTTAGGACTAGCGGGATCCTACGAGCAGTACTTC.

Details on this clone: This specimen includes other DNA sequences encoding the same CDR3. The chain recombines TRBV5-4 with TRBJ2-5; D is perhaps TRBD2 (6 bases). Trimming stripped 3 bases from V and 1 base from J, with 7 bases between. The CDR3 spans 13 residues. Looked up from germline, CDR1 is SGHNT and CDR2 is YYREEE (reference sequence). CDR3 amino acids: CASSSGGQETQYF. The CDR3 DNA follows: TGTGCCAGCAGCTCCGGGGGCCAAGAGACCCAGTACTTC.

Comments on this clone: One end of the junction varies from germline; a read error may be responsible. CDR3 sequence reads: CASSQGATHGDTIYF. CDR3 bases: TGTGCCAGCAGCCAGGGGGCAACCCATGGAGACACCATATATTTT. The chain recombines TRBV3-1 (or the pseudogene TRBV3-2) with TRBJ1-3; D perhaps matches TRBD1 (6 bases). Germline CDR1 LGHDT, CDR2 YNNKEL (reference sequence). This CDR3 contains 15 residues.

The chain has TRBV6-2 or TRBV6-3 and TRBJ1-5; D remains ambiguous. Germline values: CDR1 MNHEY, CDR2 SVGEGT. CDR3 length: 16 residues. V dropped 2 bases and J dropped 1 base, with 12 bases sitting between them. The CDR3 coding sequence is TGTGCCAGCAGTTACGGCCAGGTCTGGAGCAATCAGCCCCAGCATTTT. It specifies CASSYGQVWSNQPQHF.

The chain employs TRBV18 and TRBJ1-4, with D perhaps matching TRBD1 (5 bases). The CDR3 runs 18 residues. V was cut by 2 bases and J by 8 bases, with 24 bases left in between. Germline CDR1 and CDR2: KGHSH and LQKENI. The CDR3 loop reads CASSPNKAGTLSREKLFF. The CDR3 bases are TGTGCCAGCTCACCAAACAAAGCGGGGACTCTCAGCAGGGAAAAACTGTTTTTT. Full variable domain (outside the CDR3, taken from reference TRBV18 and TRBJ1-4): NAGVMQNPRHLVRRRGQEARLRCSPMKGHSHVYWYRQLPEEGLKFMVYLQKENIIDESGMPKERFSAEFPKEGPSILRIQQVVRGDSAAYFCASSPNKAGTLSREKLFFGSGTQLSVL.

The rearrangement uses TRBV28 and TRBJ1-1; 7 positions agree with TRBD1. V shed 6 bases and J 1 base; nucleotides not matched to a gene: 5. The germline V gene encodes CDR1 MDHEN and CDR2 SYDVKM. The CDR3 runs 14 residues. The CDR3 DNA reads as TGTGCCAGCAGCTCATGGACAGGGAACACTGAAGCTTTCTTT. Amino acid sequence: CASSSWTGNTEAFF.

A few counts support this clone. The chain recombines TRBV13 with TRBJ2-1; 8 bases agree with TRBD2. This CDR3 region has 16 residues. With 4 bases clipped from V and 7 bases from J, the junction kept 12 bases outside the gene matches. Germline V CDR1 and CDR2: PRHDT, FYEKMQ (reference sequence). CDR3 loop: CASSSGAGARGNEQFF. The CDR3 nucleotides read TGTGCCAGCAGCTCAGGAGCGGGAGCAAGGGGTAATGAGCAGTTCTTC.

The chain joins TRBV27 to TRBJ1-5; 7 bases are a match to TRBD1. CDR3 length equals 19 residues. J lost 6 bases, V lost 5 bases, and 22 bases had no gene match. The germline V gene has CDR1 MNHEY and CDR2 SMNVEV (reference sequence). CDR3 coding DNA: TGTGCCAGCAGTATCTTAGCACCGGACAGGCCCCCTTTAGGTCAGCCCCAGCATTTT. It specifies CASSILAPDRPPLGQPQHF.

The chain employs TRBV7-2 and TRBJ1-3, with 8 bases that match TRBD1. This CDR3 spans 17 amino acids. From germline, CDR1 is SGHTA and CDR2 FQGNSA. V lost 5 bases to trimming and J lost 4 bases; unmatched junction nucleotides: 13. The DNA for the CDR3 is TGTGCCAGCAGCGCAGGACAGGGCTTAAGGGGGGGAAACACCATATATTTT. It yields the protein CASSAGQGLRGGNTIYF.

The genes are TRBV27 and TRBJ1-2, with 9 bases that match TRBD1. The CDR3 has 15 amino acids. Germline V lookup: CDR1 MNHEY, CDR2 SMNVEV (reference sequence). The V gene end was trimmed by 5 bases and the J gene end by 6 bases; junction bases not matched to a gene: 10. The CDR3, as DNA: TGTGCCAGCAGTCACCGATGGACAGGGGAGGATGGCTACACCTTC. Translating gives CASSHRWTGEDGYTF.

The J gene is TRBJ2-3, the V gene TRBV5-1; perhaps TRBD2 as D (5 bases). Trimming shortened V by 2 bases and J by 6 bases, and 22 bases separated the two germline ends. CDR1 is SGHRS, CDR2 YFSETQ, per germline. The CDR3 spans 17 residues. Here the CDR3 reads CASSFSSSSSVPDTQYF. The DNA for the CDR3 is TGCGCCAGCAGCTTTTCCTCTAGCAGTTCGGTCCCCGATACGCAGTATTTT.

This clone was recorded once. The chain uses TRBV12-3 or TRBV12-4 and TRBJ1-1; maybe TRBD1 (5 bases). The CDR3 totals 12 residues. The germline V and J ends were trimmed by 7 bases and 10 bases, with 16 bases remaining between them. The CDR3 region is CASTVDLGGAFF. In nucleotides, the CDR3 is TGTGCCAGCACCGTCGACCTCGGGGGAGCTTTCTTT.

CDR3 residues: CASSPFGGTGELFF. Here the CDR3 DNA reads TGCGCCAGCAGCCCCTTCGGGGGGACCGGGGAGCTGTTTTTT. The chain links TRBV5-1 to TRBJ2-2, with 7 bases identical to TRBD2. Trimming at V came to 4 bases and at J to 5 bases, leaving 5 bases not matched to a gene. Per the germline V gene, CDR1 is SGHRS and CDR2 is YFSETQ. This CDR3 has 14 residues.

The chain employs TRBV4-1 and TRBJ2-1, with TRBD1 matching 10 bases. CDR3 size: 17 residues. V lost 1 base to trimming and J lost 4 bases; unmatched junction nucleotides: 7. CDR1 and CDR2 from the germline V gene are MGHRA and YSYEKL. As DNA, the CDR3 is TGCGCCAGCAGCCAAGGCTGGACAGGGGGGATTTACAATGAGCAGTTCTTC. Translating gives CASSQGWTGGIYNEQFF.

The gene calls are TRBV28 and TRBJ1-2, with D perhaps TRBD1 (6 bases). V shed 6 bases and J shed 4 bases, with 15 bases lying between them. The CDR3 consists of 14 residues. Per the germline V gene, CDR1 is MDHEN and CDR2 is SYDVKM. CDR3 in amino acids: CASRLQQGPYGYTF. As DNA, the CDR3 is TGTGCCAGCAGGCTGCAACAGGGCCCCTATGGCTACACCTTC.

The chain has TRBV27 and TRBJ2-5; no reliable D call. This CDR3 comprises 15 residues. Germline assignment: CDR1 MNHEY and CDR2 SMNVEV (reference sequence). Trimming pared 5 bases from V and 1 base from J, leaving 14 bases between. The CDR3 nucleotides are TGTGCCAGCAGTCCGACGTCCACTATCCAAGAGACCCAGTACTTC. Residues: CASSPTSTIQETQYF.

In nucleotides, the CDR3 is TGCGCCAGCAGCCAAGATCTCACAGCCAACACAGATACGCAGTATTTT. Amino acid sequence: CASSQDLTANTDTQYF. The chain couples TRBV4-3 to TRBJ2-3; D is unresolved. The V end lost 0 bases, the J end lost 2 bases, and 12 bases lay between the germline ends. This CDR3 has 16 amino acids. Germline V gives CDR1 LGHNA, CDR2 YSLEER.

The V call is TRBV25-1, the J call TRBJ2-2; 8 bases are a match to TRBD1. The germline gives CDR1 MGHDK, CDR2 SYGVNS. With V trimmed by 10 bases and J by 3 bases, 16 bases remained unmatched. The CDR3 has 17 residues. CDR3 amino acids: CATKSAPGQGDTGELFF. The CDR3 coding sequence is TGTGCCACCAAGTCCGCGCCCGGACAGGGTGACACCGGGGAGCTGTTTTTT.

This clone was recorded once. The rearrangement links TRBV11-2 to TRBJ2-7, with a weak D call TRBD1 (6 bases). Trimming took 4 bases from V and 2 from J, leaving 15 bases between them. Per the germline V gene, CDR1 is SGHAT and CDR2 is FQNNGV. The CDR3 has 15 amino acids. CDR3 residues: CASSSYQGKAYEQYF. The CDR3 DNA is TGTGCCAGCAGCTCCTATCAGGGGAAAGCCTACGAGCAGTACTTC.

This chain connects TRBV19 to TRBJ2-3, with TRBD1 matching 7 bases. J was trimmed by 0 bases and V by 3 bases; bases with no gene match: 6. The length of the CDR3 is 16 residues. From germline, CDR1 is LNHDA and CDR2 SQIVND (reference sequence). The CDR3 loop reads CASSIPGQMSTDTQYF. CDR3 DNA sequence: TGTGCCAGTAGTATCCCGGGACAGATGAGCACAGATACGCAGTATTTT.

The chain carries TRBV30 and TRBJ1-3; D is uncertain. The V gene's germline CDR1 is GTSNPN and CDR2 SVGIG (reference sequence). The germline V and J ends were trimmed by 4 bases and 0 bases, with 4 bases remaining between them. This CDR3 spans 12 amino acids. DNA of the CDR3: TGTGCCTGGACCATCTCTGGAAACACCATATATTTT. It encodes CAWTISGNTIYF.

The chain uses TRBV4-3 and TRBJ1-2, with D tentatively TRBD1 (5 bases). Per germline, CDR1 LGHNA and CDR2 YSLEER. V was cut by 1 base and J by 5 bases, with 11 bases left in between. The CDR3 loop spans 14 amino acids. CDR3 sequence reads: CASSQGAGGYGYTF. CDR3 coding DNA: TGCGCCAGCAGCCAAGGTGCCGGGGGGTATGGCTACACCTTC.

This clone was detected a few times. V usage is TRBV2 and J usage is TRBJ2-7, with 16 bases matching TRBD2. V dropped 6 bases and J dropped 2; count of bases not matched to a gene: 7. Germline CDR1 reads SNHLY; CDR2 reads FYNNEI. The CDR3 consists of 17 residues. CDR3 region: CASSLGLAGGNPYEQYF. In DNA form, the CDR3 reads TGTGCCAGCAGCCTGGGACTAGCGGGAGGGAACCCCTACGAGCAGTACTTC.